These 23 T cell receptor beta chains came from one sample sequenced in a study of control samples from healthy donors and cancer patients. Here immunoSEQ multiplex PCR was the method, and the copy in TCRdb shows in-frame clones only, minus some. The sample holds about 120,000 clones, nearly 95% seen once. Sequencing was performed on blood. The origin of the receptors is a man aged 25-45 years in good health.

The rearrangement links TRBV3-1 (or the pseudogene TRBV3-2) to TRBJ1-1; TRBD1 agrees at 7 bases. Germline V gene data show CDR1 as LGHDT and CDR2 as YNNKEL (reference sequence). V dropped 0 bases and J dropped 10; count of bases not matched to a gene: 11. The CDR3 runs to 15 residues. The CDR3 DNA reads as TGTGCCAGCAGCCAAGATCTTGTGGGACAGCCGGGAGCTTTCTTT. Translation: CASSQDLVGQPGAFF.

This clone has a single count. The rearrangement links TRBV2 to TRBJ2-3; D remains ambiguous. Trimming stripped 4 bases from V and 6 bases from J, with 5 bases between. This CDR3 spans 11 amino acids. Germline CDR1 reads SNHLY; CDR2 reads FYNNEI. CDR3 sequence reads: CASSVGDTQYF. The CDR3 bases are TGTGCCAGCAGTGTAGGGGATACGCAGTATTTT.

This CDR3 is CASSHRQGATQYF. CDR3 DNA: TGCGCCAGCAGCCACAGACAGGGGGCGACGCAGTATTTT. V is TRBV4-1 and J is TRBJ2-3, with 10 positions matching TRBD1. The germline V gene has CDR1 MGHRA and CDR2 YSYEKL. The CDR3 runs 13 residues. J lost 9 bases, V lost 3 bases, and 3 bases had no gene match.

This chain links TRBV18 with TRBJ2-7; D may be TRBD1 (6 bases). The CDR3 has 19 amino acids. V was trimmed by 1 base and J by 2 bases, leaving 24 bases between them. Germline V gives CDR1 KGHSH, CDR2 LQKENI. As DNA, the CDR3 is TGTGCCAGCTCACCACAAAAATCTACGGGGCCGGGACACCCCTACGAGCAGTACTTC. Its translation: CASSPQKSTGPGHPYEQYF.

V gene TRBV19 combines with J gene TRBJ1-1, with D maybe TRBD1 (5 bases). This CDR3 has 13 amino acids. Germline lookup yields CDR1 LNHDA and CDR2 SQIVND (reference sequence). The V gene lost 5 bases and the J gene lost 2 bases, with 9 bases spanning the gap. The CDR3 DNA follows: TGTGCCAGTAGTTCAGGGTTAAACACTGAAGCTTTCTTT. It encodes CASSSGLNTEAFF.

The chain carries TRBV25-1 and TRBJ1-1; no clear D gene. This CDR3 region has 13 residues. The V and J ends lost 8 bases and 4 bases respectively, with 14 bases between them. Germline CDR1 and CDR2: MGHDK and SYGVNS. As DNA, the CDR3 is TGTGCCAGCTCGGTTGCGGGGAGCACTGAAGCTTTCTTT. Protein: CASSVAGSTEAFF.

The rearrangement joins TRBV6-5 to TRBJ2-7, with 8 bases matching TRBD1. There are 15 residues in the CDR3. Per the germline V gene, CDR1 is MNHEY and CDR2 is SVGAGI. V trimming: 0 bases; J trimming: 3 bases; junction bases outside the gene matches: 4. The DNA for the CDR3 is TGTGCCAGCAGTTACTCCCCACAGGGGGACTACGAGCAGTACTTC. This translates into CASSYSPQGDYEQYF.

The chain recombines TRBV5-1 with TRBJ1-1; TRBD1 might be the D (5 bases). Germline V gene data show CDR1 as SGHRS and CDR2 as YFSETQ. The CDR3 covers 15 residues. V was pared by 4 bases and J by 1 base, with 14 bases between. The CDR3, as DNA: TGCGCCAGCAGCGCGCGACAGAACTCGAACACTGAAGCTTTCTTT. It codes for CASSARQNSNTEAFF.

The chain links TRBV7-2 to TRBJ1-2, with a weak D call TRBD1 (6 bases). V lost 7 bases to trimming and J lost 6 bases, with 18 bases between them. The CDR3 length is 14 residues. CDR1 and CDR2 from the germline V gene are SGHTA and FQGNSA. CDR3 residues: CASNPRMGANGYTF. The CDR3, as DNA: TGTGCCAGCAACCCCCGAATGGGGGCAAATGGCTACACCTTC.

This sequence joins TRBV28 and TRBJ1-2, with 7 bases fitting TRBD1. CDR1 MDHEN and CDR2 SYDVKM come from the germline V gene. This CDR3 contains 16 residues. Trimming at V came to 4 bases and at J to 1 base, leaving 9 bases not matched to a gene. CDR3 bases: TGTGCCAGCAGTTCCCTTGACAGGGAATTTAACTATGGCTACACCTTC. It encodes CASSSLDREFNYGYTF.

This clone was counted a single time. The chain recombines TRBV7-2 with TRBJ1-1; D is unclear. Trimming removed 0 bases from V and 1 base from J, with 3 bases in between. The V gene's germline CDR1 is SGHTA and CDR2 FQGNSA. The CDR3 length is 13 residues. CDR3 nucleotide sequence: TGTGCCAGCAGCTTAGCGGCGAACACTGAAGCTTTCTTT. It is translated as CASSLAANTEAFF.

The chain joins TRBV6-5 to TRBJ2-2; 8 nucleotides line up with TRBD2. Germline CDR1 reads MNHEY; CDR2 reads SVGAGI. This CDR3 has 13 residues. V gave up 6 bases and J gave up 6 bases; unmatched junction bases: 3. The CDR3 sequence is CASRSGGAGELFF. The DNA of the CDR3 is TGTGCCAGCAGGTCGGGAGGGGCCGGGGAGCTGTTTTTT.

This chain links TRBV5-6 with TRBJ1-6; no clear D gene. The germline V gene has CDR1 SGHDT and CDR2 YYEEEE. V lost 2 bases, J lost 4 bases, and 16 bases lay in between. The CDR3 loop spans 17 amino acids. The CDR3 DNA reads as TGTGCCAGCAGCTTAAAGCGGCCCTACGGTTATAATTCACCCCTCCACTTT. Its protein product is CASSLKRPYGYNSPLHF.

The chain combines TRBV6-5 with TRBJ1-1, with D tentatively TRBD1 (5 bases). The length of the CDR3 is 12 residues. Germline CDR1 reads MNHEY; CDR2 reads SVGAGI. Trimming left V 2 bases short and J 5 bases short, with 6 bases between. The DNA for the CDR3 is TGTGCCAGCAGTTACGGGGCTACTGAAGCTTTCTTT. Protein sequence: CASSYGATEAFF.

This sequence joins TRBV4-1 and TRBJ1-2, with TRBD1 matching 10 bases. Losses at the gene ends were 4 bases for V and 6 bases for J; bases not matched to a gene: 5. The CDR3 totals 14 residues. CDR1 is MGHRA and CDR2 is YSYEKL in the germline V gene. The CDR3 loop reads CASSLDRGYHGYTF. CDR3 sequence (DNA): TGCGCCAGCAGCCTGGACAGGGGGTACCATGGCTACACCTTC.

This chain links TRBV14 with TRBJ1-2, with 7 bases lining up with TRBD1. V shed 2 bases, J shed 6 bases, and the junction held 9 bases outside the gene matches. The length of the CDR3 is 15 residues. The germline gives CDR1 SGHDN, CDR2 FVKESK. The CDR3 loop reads CASSQLLTGVNGYTF. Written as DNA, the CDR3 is TGTGCCAGCAGCCAATTACTAACAGGGGTGAATGGCTACACCTTC.

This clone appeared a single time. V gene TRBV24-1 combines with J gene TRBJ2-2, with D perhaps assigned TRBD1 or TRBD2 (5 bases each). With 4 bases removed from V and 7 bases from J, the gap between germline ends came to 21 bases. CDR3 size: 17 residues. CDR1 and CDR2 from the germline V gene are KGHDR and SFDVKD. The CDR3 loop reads CATSDPTGTPHGGELFF. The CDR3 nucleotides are TGTGCCACCAGTGACCCGACCGGGACCCCCCACGGCGGGGAGCTGTTTTTT.

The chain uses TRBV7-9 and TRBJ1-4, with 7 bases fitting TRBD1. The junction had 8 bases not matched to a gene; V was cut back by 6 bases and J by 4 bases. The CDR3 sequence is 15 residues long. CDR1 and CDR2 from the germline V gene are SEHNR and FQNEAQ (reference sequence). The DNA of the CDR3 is TGTGCCAGCAGGAGGGGGGGACAGTTTAATGAAAAACTGTTTTTT. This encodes CASRRGGQFNEKLFF.

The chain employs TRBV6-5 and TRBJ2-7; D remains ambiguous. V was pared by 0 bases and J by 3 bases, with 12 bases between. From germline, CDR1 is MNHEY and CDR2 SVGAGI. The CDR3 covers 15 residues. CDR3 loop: CASSYSSVGFYEQYF. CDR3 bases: TGTGCCAGCAGTTACTCATCGGTTGGTTTCTACGAGCAGTACTTC.

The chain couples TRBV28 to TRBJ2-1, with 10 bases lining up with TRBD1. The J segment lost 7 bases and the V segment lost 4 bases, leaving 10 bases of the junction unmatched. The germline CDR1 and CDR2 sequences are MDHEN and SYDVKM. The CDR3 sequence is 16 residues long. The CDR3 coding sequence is TGTGCCAGCAGTTGGGGTTTGGGACAGGGGAAAAATGAGCAGTTCTTC. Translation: CASSWGLGQGKNEQFF. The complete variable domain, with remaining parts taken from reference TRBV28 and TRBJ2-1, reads DVKVTQSSRYLVKRTGEKVFLECVQDMDHENMFWYRQDPGLGLRLIYFSYDVKMKEKGDIPEGYSVSREKKERFSLILESASTNQTSMYLCASSWGLGQGKNEQFFGPGTRLTVL.

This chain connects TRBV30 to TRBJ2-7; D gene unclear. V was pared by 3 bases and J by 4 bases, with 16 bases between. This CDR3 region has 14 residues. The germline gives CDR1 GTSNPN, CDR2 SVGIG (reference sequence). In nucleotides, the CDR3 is TGTGCCTGGAGCAAGTACGGTCGAGTTTACGAGCAGTACTTC. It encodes CAWSKYGRVYEQYF.

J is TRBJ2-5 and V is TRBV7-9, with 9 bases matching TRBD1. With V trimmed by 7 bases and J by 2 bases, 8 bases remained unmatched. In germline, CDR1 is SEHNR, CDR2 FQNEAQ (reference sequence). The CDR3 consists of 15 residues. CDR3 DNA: TGTGCCAGCAATCCGGGACAGGGAAAGCAAGAGACCCAGTACTTC. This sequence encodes CASNPGQGKQETQYF. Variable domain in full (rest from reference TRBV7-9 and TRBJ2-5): DTGVSQNPRHKITKRGQNVTFRCDPISEHNRLYWYRQTLGQGPEFLTYFQNEAQLEKSRLLSDRFSAERPKGSFSTLEIQRTEQGDSAMYLCASNPGQGKQETQYFGPGTRLLVL.

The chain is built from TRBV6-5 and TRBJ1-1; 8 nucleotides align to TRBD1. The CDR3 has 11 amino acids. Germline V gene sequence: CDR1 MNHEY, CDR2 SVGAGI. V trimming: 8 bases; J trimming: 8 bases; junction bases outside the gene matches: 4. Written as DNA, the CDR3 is TGTGCCAGCCGCAGACAGGGGGAAGCTTTCTTT. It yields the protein CASRRQGEAFF.